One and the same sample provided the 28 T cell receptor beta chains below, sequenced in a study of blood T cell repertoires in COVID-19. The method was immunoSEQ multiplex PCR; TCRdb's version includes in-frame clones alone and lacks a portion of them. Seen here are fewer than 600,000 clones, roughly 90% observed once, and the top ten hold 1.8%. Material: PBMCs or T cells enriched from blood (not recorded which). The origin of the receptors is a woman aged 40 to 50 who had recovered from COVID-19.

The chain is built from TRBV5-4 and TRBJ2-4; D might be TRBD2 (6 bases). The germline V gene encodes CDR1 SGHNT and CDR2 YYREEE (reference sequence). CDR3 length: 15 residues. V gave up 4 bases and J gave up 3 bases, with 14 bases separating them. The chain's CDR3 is CASSAPGTLKNIQYF. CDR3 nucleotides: TGTGCCAGCAGCGCCCCCGGGACTCTCAAAAACATTCAGTACTTC.

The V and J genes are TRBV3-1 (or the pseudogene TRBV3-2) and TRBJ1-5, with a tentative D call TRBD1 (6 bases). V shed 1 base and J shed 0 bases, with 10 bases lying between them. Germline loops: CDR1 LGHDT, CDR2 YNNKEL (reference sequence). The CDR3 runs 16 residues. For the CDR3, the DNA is TGTGCCAGCAGCCAAGTGATAGGGGGTAGCAATCAGCCCCAGCATTTT. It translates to CASSQVIGGSNQPQHF.

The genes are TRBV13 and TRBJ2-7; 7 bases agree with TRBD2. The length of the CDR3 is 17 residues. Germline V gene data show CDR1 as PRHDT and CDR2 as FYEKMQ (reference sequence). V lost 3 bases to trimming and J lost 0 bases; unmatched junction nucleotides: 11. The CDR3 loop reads CASSFGLLAPSSYEQYF. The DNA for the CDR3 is TGTGCCAGCAGCTTTGGCCTACTAGCGCCTAGCTCCTACGAGCAGTACTTC.

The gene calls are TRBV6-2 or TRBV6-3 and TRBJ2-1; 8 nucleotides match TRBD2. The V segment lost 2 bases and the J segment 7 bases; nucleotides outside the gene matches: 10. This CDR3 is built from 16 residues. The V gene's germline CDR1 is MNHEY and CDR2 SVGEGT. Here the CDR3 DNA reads TGTGCCAGCAGTTACCGGTTAGCGGGACCCGTGAATGAGCAGTTCTTC. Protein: CASSYRLAGPVNEQFF.

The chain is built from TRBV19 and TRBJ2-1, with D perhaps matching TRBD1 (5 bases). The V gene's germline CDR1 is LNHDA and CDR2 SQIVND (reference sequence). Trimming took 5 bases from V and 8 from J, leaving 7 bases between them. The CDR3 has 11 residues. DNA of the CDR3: TGTGCCAGTAGTGACAGCGATGAGCAGTTCTTC. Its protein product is CASSDSDEQFF.

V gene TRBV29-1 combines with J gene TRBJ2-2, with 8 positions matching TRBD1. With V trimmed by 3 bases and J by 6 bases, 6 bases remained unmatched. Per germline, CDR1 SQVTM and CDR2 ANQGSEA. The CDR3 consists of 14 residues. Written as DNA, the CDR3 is TGCAGCGTTGAGTCAGGGGGCCGCCCCGGGGAGCTGTTTTTT. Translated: CSVESGGRPGELFF.

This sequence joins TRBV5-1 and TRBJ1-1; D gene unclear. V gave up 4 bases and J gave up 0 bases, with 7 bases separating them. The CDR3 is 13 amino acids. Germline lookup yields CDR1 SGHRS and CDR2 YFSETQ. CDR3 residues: CASSPVVNTEAFF. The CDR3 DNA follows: TGCGCCAGCAGCCCCGTCGTGAACACTGAAGCTTTCTTT.

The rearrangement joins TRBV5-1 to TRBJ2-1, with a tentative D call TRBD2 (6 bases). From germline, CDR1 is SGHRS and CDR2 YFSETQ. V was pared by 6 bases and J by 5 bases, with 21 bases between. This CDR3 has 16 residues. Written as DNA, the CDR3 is TGCGCCAGCACCACCGCCCCGGACTACGATAACAATGAGCAGTTCTTC. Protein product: CASTTAPDYDNNEQFF.

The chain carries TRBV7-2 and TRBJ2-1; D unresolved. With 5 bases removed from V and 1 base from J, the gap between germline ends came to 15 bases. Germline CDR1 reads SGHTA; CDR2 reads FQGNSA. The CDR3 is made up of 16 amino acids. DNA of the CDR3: TGTGCCAGCAGCCCAGGCGTCACAGAGTCCTACAATGAGCAGTTCTTC. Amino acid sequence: CASSPGVTESYNEQFF.

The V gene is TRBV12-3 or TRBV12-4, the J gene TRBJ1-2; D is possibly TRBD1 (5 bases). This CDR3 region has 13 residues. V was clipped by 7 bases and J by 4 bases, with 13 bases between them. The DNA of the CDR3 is TGTGCCAGCAAACCGGACAAGTTCTATGGCTACACCTTC. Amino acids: CASKPDKFYGYTF.

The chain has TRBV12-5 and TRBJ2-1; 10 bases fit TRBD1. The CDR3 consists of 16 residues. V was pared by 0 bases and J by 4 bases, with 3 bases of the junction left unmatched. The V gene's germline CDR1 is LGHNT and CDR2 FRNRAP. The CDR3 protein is CASGLVLGQGYNEQFF. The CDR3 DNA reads TGTGCTAGTGGTTTGGTACTGGGACAGGGGTACAATGAGCAGTTCTTC.

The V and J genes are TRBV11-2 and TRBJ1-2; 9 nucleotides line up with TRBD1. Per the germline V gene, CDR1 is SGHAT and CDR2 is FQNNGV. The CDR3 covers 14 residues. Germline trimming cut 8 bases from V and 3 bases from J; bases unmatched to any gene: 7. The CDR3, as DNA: TGTGCCAGCTCGACAGGGGGAACGTACTATGGCTACACCTTC. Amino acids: CASSTGGTYYGYTF.

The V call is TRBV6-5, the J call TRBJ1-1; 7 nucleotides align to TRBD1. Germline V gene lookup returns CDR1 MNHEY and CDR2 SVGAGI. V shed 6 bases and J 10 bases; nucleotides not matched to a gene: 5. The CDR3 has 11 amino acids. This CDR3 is CASRNRDRAFF. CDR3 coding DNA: TGTGCCAGCAGAAACCGGGACAGAGCTTTCTTT.

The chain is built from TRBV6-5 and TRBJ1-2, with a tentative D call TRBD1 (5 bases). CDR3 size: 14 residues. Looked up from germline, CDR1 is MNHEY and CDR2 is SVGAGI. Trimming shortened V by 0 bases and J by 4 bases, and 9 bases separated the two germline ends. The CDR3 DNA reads TGTGCCAGCAGTTACTCGTACAGGCCCTATGGCTACACCTTC. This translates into CASSYSYRPYGYTF.

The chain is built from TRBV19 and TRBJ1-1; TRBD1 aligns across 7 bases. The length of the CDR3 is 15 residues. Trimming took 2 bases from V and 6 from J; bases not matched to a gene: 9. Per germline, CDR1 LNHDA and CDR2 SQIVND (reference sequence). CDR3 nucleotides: TGTGCCAGTAGTATAAGCTACAGGGGTGTCGCTGAAGCTTTCTTT. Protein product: CASSISYRGVAEAFF.

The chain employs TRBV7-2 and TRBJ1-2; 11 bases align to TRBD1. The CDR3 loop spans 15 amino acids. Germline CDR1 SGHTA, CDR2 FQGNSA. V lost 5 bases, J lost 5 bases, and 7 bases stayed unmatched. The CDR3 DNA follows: TGTGCCAGCAGCCTAACGGGACAGGGGGGATATGGCTACACCTTC. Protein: CASSLTGQGGYGYTF.

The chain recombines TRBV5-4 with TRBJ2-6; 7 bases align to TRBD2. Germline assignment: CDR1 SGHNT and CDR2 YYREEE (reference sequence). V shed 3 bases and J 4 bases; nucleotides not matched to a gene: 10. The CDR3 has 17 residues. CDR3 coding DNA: TGTGCCAGCAGCTCAGGGCGGGAGCGGGCGGGGGCCAACGTCCTGACTTTC. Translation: CASSSGRERAGANVLTF. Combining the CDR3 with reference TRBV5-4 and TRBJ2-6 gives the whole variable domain ETGVTQSPTHLIKTRGQQVTLRCSSQSGHNTVSWYQQALGQGPQFIFQYYREEENGRGNFPPRFSGLQFPNYSSELNVNALELDDSALYLCASSSGRERAGANVLTFGAGSRLTVL.

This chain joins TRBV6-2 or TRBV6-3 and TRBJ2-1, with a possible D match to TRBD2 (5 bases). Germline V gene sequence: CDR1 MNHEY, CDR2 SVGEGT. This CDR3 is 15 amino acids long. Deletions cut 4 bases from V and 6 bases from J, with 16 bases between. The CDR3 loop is CASSSHRGDLNEQFF. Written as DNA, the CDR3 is TGTGCCAGCAGTTCACATCGGGGTGATCTCAATGAGCAGTTCTTC.

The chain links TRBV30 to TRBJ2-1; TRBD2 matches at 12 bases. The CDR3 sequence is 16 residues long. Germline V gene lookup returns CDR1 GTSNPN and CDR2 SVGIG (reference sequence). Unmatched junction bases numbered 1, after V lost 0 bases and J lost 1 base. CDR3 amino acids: CAWSVGTSGSYNEQFF. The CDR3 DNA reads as TGTGCCTGGAGTGTAGGGACTAGCGGGTCCTACAATGAGCAGTTCTTC.

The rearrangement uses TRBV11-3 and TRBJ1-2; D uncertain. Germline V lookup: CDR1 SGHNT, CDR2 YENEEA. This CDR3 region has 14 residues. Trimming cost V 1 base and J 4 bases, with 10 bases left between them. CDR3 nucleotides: TGTGCCAGCAGCTTAGGACGGGAGTCCTATGGCTACACCTTC. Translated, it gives CASSLGRESYGYTF.

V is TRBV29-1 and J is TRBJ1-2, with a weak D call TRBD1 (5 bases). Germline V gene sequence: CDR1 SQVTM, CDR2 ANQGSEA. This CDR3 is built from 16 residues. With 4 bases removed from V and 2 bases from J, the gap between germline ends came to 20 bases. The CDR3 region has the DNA TGCAGCGTTGCTTCCCGATTGGCTGGGGCAAACTATGGCTACACCTTC. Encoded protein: CSVASRLAGANYGYTF.

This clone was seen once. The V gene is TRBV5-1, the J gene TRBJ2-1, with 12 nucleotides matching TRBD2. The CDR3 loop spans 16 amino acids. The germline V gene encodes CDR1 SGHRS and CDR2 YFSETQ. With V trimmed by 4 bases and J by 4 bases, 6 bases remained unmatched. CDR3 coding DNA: TGCGCCAGCAGCAGAAAGACTAGCGGGAGTTACAATGAGCAGTTCTTC. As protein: CASSRKTSGSYNEQFF.

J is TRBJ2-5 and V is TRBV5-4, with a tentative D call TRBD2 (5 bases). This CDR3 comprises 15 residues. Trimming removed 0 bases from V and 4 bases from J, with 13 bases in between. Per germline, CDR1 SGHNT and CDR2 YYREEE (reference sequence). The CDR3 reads CASSLESPAAETQYF. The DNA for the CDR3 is TGTGCCAGCAGCTTGGAGTCTCCAGCGGCAGAGACCCAGTACTTC. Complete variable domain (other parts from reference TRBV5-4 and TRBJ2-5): ETGVTQSPTHLIKTRGQQVTLRCSSQSGHNTVSWYQQALGQGPQFIFQYYREEENGRGNFPPRFSGLQFPNYSSELNVNALELDDSALYLCASSLESPAAETQYFGPGTRLLVL.

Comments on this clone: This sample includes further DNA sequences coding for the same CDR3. CDR3 nucleotides: TGTGCCAGCAGCGTAGCTTCCGGAGGCACTGAAGCTTTCTTT. Amino acids: CASSVASGGTEAFF. V usage is TRBV9 and J usage is TRBJ1-1; unclear D gene. The V gene's germline CDR1 is SGDLS and CDR2 YYNGEE. V was shortened by 0 bases and J by 4 bases, with 10 bases between the two germline ends. CDR3 length: 14 amino acids.

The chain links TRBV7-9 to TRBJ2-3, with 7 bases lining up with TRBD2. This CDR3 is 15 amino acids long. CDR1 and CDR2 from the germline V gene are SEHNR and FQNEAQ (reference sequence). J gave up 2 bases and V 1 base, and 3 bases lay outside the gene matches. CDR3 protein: CASSLVSGTTDTQYF. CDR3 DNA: TGTGCCAGCAGCTTAGTGAGCGGGACCACAGATACGCAGTATTTT. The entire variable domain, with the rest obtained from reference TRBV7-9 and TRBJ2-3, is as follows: DTGVSQNPRHKITKRGQNVTFRCDPISEHNRLYWYRQTLGQGPEFLTYFQNEAQLEKSRLLSDRFSAERPKGSFSTLEIQRTEQGDSAMYLCASSLVSGTTDTQYFGPGTRLTVL.

The CDR3, as DNA: TGTGCCAGCAGCTTAGCAATTGGCGGGTTGTACGAGCAGTACTTC. Translating gives CASSLAIGGLYEQYF. The chain employs TRBV7-9 and TRBJ2-7; tentatively, D is TRBD2 (5 bases). V shed 0 bases and J shed 4 bases, with 13 bases lying between them. Germline V gives CDR1 SEHNR, CDR2 FQNEAQ (reference sequence). The CDR3 is made up of 15 amino acids.

Here the CDR3 reads CASSLVRTYEQYF. The CDR3 DNA follows: TGTGCCAGCAGTTTGGTGCGGACCTACGAGCAGTACTTC. The chain uses TRBV28 and TRBJ2-7; D gene ambiguous. The CDR3 loop spans 13 amino acids. The germline V gene has CDR1 MDHEN and CDR2 SYDVKM. V gave up 3 bases and J gave up 2 bases, with 8 bases separating them.

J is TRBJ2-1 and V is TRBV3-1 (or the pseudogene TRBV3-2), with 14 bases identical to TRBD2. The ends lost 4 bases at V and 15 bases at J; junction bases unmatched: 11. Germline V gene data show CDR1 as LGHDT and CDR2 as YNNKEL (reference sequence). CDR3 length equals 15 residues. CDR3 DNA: TGTGCCAGCAGCCCGGGACTAGCGGGAGTAATAGTGGTGTTCTTC. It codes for CASSPGLAGVIVVFF.